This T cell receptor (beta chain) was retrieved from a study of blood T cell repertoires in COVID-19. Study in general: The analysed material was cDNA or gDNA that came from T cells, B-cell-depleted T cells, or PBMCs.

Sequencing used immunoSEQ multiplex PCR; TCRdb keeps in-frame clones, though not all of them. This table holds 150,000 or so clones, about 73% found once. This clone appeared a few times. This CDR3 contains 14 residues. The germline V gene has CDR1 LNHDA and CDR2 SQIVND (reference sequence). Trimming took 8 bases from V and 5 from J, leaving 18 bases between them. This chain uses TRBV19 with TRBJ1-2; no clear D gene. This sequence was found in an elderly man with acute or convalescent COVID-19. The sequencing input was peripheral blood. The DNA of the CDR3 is TGTGCCAGTCATTCGGTCTTCTACGATTATGGCTACACCTTC. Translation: CASHSVFYDYGYTF.